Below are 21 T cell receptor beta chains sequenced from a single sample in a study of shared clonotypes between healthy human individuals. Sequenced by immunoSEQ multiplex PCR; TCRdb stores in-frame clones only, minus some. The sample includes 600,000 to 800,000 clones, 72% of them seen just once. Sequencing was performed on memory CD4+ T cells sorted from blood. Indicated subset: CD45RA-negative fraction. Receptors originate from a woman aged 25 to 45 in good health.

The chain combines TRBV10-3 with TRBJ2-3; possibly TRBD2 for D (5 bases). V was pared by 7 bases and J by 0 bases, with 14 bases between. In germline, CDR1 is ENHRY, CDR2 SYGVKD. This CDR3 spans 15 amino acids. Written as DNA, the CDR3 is TGTGCCATCAATGCGGACTCTCCGAGCACAGATACGCAGTATTTT. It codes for CAINADSPSTDTQYF.

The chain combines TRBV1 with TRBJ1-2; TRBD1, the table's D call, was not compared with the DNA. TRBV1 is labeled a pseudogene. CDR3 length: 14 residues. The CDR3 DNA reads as TGCACCAGCAGCCAATACAGAAAAAACTATGGCTACACCTTC. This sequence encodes CTSSQYRKNYGYTF.

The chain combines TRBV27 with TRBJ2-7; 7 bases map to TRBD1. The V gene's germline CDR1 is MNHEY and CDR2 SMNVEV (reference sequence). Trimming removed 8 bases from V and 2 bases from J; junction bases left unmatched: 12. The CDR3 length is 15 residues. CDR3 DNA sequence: TGTGCCAGCCGGGGTTTGGGACAGACTACCTACGAGCAGTACTTC. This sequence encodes CASRGLGQTTYEQYF.

The CDR3, as DNA: TGTGCCAGTAGTATGGGGGGCTGGAACACTGAAGCTTTCTTT. This encodes CASSMGGWNTEAFF. This rearrangement joins TRBV19 to TRBJ1-1; TRBD1 might be the D (6 bases). Trimming stripped 3 bases from V and 1 base from J, with 9 bases between. CDR3 size: 14 residues. Germline values: CDR1 LNHDA, CDR2 SQIVND (reference sequence).

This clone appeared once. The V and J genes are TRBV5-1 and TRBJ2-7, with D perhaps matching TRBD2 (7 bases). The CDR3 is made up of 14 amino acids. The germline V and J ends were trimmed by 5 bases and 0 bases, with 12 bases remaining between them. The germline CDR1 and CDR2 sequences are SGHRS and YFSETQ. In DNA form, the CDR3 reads TGCGCCAGCAGACGGGGAGGGGGCTCCTACGAGCAGTACTTC. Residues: CASRRGGGSYEQYF.

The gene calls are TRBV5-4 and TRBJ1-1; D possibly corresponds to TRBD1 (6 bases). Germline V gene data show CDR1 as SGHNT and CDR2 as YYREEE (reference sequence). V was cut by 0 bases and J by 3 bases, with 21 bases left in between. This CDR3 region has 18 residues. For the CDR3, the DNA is TGTGCCAGCAGCTTGGAGTCGTGGCAGGGGAGTTCGTACACTGAAGCTTTCTTT. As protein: CASSLESWQGSSYTEAFF.

CDR3 residues: CATSRDLGGGYGYTF. For the CDR3, the DNA is TGTGCCACCAGCAGAGATTTGGGAGGGGGCTATGGCTACACCTTC. The chain combines TRBV15 with TRBJ1-2; D might be TRBD1 (6 bases). Germline V gene lookup returns CDR1 LNHNV and CDR2 YYDKDF (reference sequence). The CDR3 is 15 amino acids. V was cut by 0 bases and J by 4 bases, with 12 bases left in between.

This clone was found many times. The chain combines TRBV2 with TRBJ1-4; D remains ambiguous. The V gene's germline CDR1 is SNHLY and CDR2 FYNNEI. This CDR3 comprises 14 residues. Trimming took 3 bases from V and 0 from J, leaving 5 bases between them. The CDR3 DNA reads TGTGCCAGCAGTGATTCAACAACTAATGAAAAACTGTTTTTT. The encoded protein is CASSDSTTNEKLFF.

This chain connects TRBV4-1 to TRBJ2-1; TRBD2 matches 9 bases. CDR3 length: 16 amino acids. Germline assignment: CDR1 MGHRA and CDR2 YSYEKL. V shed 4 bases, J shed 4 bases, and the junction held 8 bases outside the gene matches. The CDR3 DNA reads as TGCGCCAGCAGCCCTATAGGACTAGCGAGGTACAATGAGCAGTTCTTC. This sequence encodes CASSPIGLARYNEQFF.

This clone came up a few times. The CDR3 loop is CASRRGTRGGNQPQHF. CDR3 coding DNA: TGTGCCAGCAGACGAGGGACCAGGGGTGGCAATCAGCCCCAGCATTTT. This sequence joins TRBV6-6 and TRBJ1-5; D might be TRBD1 (6 bases). Germline V gives CDR1 MNHNY, CDR2 SVGAGI (reference sequence). The CDR3 is 16 amino acids. The ends were cut back, 6 bases at V and 2 bases at J, with 17 bases in the middle.

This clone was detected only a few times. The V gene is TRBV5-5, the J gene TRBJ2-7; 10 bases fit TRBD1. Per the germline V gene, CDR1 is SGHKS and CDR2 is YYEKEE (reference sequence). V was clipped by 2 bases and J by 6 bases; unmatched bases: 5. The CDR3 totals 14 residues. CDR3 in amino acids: CASSLRQGATEQYF. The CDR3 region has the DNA TGTGCCAGCAGCTTAAGACAGGGGGCAACCGAGCAGTACTTC.

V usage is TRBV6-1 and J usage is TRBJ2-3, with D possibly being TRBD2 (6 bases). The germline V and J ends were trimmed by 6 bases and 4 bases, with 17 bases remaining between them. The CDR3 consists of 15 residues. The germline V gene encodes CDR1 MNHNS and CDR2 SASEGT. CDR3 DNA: TGTGCCAGCAGGCCGTACGAAGCGGGTGCAGATACGCAGTATTTT. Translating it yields CASRPYEAGADTQYF.

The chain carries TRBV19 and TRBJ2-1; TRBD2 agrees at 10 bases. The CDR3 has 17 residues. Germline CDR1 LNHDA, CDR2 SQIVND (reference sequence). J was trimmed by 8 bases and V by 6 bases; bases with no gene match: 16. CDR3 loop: CASRMDPQAGGPDEQFF. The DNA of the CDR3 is TGTGCCAGTAGGATGGACCCTCAAGCGGGAGGGCCCGATGAGCAGTTCTTC.

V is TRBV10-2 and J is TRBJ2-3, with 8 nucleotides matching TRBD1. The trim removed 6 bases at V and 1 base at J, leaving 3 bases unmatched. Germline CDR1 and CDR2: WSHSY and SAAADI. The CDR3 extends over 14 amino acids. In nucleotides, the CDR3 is TGCGCCAGCAGAAAACAGGGGGGCACAGATACGCAGTATTTT. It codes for CASRKQGGTDTQYF.

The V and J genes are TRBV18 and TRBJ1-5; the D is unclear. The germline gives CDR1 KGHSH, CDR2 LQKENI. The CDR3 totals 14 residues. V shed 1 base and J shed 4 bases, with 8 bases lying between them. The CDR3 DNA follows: TGTGCCAGCTCACCACGGCAGGTTAATCAGCCCCAGCATTTT. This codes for CASSPRQVNQPQHF.

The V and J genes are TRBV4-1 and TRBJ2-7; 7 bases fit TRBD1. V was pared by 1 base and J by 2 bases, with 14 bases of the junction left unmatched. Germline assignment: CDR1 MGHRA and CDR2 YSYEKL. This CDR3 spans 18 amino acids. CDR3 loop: CASSQASSLRDRAYEQYF. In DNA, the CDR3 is TGCGCCAGCAGCCAAGCCTCGAGCCTCCGAGACAGGGCCTACGAGCAGTACTTC.

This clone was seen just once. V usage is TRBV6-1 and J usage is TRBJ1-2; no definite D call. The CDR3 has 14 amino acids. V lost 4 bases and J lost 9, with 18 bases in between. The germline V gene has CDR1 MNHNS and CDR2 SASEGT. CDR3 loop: CASSALDGGRRYTF. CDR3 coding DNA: TGTGCCAGCAGTGCCTTGGACGGAGGGCGCCGCTACACCTTC.

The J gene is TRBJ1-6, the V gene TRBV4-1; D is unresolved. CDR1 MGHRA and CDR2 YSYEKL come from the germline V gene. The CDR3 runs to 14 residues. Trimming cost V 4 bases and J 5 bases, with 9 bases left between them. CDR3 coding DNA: TGCGCCAGCAGCCGCCCGAACAATAATTCACCCCTCCACTTT. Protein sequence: CASSRPNNNSPLHF.

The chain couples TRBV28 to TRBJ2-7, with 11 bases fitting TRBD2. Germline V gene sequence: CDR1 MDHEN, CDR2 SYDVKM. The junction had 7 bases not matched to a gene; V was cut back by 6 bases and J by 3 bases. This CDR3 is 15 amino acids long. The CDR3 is CASSDGTSGYYEQYF. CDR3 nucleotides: TGTGCCAGCAGCGACGGGACTAGCGGTTACTACGAGCAGTACTTC. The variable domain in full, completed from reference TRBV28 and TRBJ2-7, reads DVKVTQSSRYLVKRTGEKVFLECVQDMDHENMFWYRQDPGLGLRLIYFSYDVKMKEKGDIPEGYSVSREKKERFSLILESASTNQTSMYLCASSDGTSGYYEQYFGPGTRLTVT.

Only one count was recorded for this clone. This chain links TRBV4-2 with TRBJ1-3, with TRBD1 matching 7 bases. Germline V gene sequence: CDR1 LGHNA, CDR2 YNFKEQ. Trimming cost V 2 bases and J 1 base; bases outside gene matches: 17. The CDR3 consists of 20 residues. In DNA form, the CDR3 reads TGTGCCAGCAGCCAAAAGGCGGGACAGACTTTAAAGGGGTCTGGAAACACCATATATTTT. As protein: CASSQKAGQTLKGSGNTIYF.

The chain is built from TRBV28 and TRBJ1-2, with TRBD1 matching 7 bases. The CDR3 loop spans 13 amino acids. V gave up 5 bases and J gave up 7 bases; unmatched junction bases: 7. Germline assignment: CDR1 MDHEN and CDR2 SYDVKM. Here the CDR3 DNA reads TGTGCCAGCAGTCGACGACAGGGTAGTGGCTACACCTTC. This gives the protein CASSRRQGSGYTF.